This record concerns one T cell receptor (beta chain) sequence. Its antigen is not identified. This sample stems from a study of T cell responses to AZD1222 COVID-19 vaccine. Findings and caveats of the study: Mapped onto spike, vaccine-associated CD4 TCRs spanned it and were dominant at 160-218 and 743-854.

Generated by immunoSEQ multiplex PCR, the TCRdb table keeps only in-frame clones and is missing some. The top ten clones hold about 2.2% of a sample with about 86,000 clones, 89% of them seen once. The CDR3 covers 15 residues. Between the trimmed V and J ends, which lost 5 bases and 5 bases, there was a span of 17 bases. Germline CDR1 reads SEHNR; CDR2 reads FQNEAQ (reference sequence). The chain uses TRBV7-9 and TRBJ2-3, with D unclear. The receptor's source is an adult in good health. This material consisted of peripheral blood, taken on day 0 of AZD1222 vaccination. This chain's CDR3 is CASSLGRFPGDTQYF. The CDR3, as DNA: TGTGCCAGCAGCCTTGGTCGTTTCCCCGGAGATACGCAGTATTTT.